A selection of T cell receptor beta chains follows, all from one sample in a study of blood T cell repertoires in COVID-19. Assay: immunoSEQ multiplex PCR; the TCRdb copy retains only in-frame clones and omits some. The data hold 95,000 to 150,000 clones, with about 81% observed a single time. The sequenced material came from peripheral blood. The receptors stem from a woman aged 50 to 60 with acute or convalescent COVID-19. CDR3s include the opening cysteine and the closing phenylalanine or tryptophan. A D gene is named only where the DNA matches it firmly. Clone size is shown for a subset of rows, as once, few, many or a class of expanded clone.

cdr3_nt cdr3_aa j_call d_call clone_size v_call
TGTGCCAGTAGTATTCGGACTCACTACAATGAGCAGTTCTTC CASSIRTHYNEQFF TRBJ2-1 NA NA TRBV19
TGCGCCAGCAGCTTGATTGGCGGATCGGGGGTGGGCTATCGCTACACCTTC CASSLIGGSGVGYRYTF TRBJ1-2 NA few TRBV5-1
TGTGCCAGCAGAAAACCCGGAGTTACTGAAGCTTTCTTT CASRKPGVTEAFF TRBJ1-1 NA NA TRBV28
TGTGCCAGCAGACTAGCGGGATCCTACGAGCAGTACTTC CASRLAGSYEQYF TRBJ2-7 TRBD2 few TRBV27
TGTGCCAGCAGTTTATACAGGGGAACTGGAAACACCATATATTTT CASSLYRGTGNTIYF TRBJ1-3 TRBD1 few TRBV28
TGTGCCAGCAGCCTACTCCGGGACTTAAGCACAGATACGCAGTATTTT CASSLLRDLSTDTQYF TRBJ2-3 NA NA TRBV7-9
TGCAGTGCTAGAGTTTCTGATACGCAGTATTTT CSARVSDTQYF TRBJ2-3 NA NA TRBV20-1
TGTGCCAGCAGCTTAAATACAGGGAAGCGGCGCAATGAGCAGTTCTTC CASSLNTGKRRNEQFF TRBJ2-1 NA once TRBV5-5
TGTGCCAGCAGTGTGGTAGCGGAGCGCACAGATACGCAGTATTTT CASSVVAERTDTQYF TRBJ2-3 NA once TRBV2
TGTGCCAGCGCCCGGTGCGAGCAGTACTTC CASARCEQYF TRBJ2-7 NA few TRBV9
TGTGCCAGCAGTCTCCGCGGGGACACTGAAGCTTTCTTT CASSLRGDTEAFF TRBJ1-1 NA NA TRBV27
TGTGCCAGCAGCTTACAGGGGGATAACTATGGCTACACCTTC CASSLQGDNYGYTF TRBJ1-2 TRBD1 NA TRBV7-8
TGTGCCAGCAAACAGGGGTTCGGCTACACCTTC CASKQGFGYTF TRBJ1-2 TRBD1 NA TRBV6-5
TGTGCCAGCAGAGGATCAGACAAGGACACTGAAGCTTTCTTT CASRGSDKDTEAFF TRBJ1-1 NA NA TRBV7-9
TGTGCCAGCAGCTCCACTAGCGGGAGTAACCAGCAGTACTTC CASSSTSGSNQQYF TRBJ2-7 TRBD2 NA TRBV11-1
TGTGCCAGCAGTTTATCGGGGACAGGGATCCCTCAGCCCCAGCATTTT CASSLSGTGIPQPQHF TRBJ1-5 TRBD1 NA TRBV27
TGTGCCAGCAGTTTATCTATGTACGGGGTAACTGAAGCTTTCTTT CASSLSMYGVTEAFF TRBJ1-1 NA NA TRBV27
TGTGCCAGCAGTTTATCGTTAGGGGGAGCTAACTATGGCTACACCTTC CASSLSLGGANYGYTF TRBJ1-2 NA NA TRBV27
TGCAGCGTTGAATCTAACCAAGAGACCCAGTACTTC CSVESNQETQYF TRBJ2-5 NA NA TRBV29-1
TGTGCCAGCAGCGGAGGTCCGGGCTATGGCTACACCTTC CASSGGPGYGYTF TRBJ1-2 NA NA TRBV2
TGTGCCACCAGCGTACTCCCTAGCGGCACCTACGAGCAGTACTTC CATSVLPSGTYEQYF TRBJ2-7 TRBD2 few TRBV15
TGTGCCAGCAGCCAATTGGGACAGGGCGCTGAAGCTTTCTTT CASSQLGQGAEAFF TRBJ1-1 TRBD1 NA TRBV3-1/TRBV3-2
TGCAGCGTTGTTAGAGGGATATTCGGGACAAATGGCTACACCTTC CSVVRGIFGTNGYTF TRBJ1-2 NA NA TRBV29-1
TGTGCCAGTAGTAAGCCTGTTGGGACAGGGGTGGGAGAGACCCAGTACTTC CASSKPVGTGVGETQYF TRBJ2-5 TRBD1 NA TRBV19
TGTGCCAGCAGCCAATCATTAGCGGTCAACACCGGGGAGCTGTTTTTT CASSQSLAVNTGELFF TRBJ2-2 NA NA TRBV4-2
TGTGCCAGCAGCAAAGGACAGAACTACGAGCAGTACTTC CASSKGQNYEQYF TRBJ2-7 NA few TRBV11-2
TGTGCCAGCAGTGAAGCGCTCCAGGGTTACGATGAGCAGTTCTTC CASSEALQGYDEQFF TRBJ2-1 NA NA TRBV6-1
TGTGCCAGCAGTTACACGGGGGGGGAGAACACTTATGGCTACACCTTC CASSYTGGENTYGYTF TRBJ1-2 NA NA TRBV6-5
TGTGCCACCAGCAGAGAGGGCGGGGATACGCAGTATTTT CATSREGGDTQYF TRBJ2-3 NA NA TRBV15
TGTGCCAGCAGCTCGGGGGTAGCGAATTCACCCCTCCACTTT CASSSGVANSPLHF TRBJ1-6 NA NA TRBV11-3
TGTGCCAGCAGCTTAGATCGGGAGACTGAAGCTTTCTTT CASSLDRETEAFF TRBJ1-1 NA NA TRBV11-3
TGTGCCAGTAGTGAAAGCGGGAGGCGGAACGAGCAGTACTTC CASSESGRRNEQYF TRBJ2-7 TRBD2 NA TRBV19
TGCGCCAGCAGCCAAGATCGGGCGGGCGGAGTGGGCTACACCTTC CASSQDRAGGVGYTF TRBJ1-2 NA NA TRBV4-1
TGTGCCAGCAGCTTGGACGGGGTAAATGGCTACACCTTC CASSLDGVNGYTF TRBJ1-2 NA NA TRBV5-6
TGCGCCAGCAGCTTGGCGCTCGGGACCGGGGAGCTGTTTTTT CASSLALGTGELFF TRBJ2-2 NA NA TRBV5-1
TGTGCCTGGAGGGCTACAGGGGCTGGGTATGGCTACACCTTC CAWRATGAGYGYTF TRBJ1-2 TRBD1 NA TRBV30
TGTGCCAGCAGTTTTAGAGGGTCTGGGAGATACAATGAGCAGTTCTTC CASSFRGSGRYNEQFF TRBJ2-1 NA NA TRBV28
TGTGCCAGCAGTTCGAGGAGGGGGCCCAGCGGAGAGATCTACGAGCAGTACTTC CASSSRRGPSGEIYEQYF TRBJ2-7 NA NA TRBV27
TGTGCCAGCAGCTACGGACAGGGAAACACCGGGGAGCTGTTTTTT CASSYGQGNTGELFF TRBJ2-2 TRBD1 NA TRBV7-9
TGTGCCAGCAGCGCGGCGCTAGCGTTTCCCTACGAGCAGTACTTC CASSAALAFPYEQYF TRBJ2-7 NA NA TRBV9
TGTGCCAGTAGTAAGGGACAAGGCCTTAGCACAGATACGCAGTATTTT CASSKGQGLSTDTQYF TRBJ2-3 NA NA TRBV19
TGTGCCAGCAGTTTAAGTGGAGGGCTCGAAGCTTTCTTT CASSLSGGLEAFF TRBJ1-1 NA once TRBV12-3/TRBV12-4
TGCAGCACGGGACAGGGGGCGGGAAATGAGCAGTTCTTC CSTGQGAGNEQFF TRBJ2-1 TRBD1 NA TRBV29-1
TGTGCCAGTAGTATCGGGGGGAACACTGAAGCTTTCTTT CASSIGGNTEAFF TRBJ1-1 NA NA TRBV19
TGCAGCGTTGAACGGGGGGAGGCAGATACGCAGTATTTT CSVERGEADTQYF TRBJ2-3 TRBD2 NA TRBV29-1
TGTGCCAGCACCCGTGAGAGCAATCAGCCCCAGCATTTT CASTRESNQPQHF TRBJ1-5 NA NA TRBV7-2